This is a list of T cell receptor beta chains from one sample in a study of shared clonotypes between healthy human individuals. Data came from immunoSEQ multiplex PCR; TCRdb stores just in-frame clones and leaves some out. The sample lists roughly 2,300,000 clones, 85% to 95% occurring once. The sequencing input was naive CD4+ T cells from PBMCs. The source of these receptors is a man between 18 and 29 years old in good health. Some clones in this sample may be carry-over from other donors' samples. The CDR3 runs from the conserved cysteine through the conserved F or W. The order of the fields is D gene, V gene, clone size, J gene, CDR3 DNA, CDR3 protein. D genes are given only for firm matches. Part of the rows lack a size; the others show once, few, many or a class for expanded clones.

-	TRBV20-1	-	TRBJ1-2	TGCAGTGCCCGAAGGGGTTTTGGCTACACCTTC	CSARRGFGYTF
TRBD1	TRBV4-3	-	TRBJ1-1	TGCGCCAGCAGCCAAGAGGGGACAGGGAGAACTGAAGCTTTCTTT	CASSQEGTGRTEAFF
-	TRBV27	-	TRBJ2-2	TGTGCCAGCAGTTTCCTCCCCGGGACAATCGCCGGGGAGCTGTTTTTT	CASSFLPGTIAGELFF
TRBD1	TRBV6-5	-	TRBJ1-2	TGTGCCAGCAGTATGGGACAGACGCAGATCTATGGCTACACCTTC	CASSMGQTQIYGYTF
-	TRBV12-5	-	TRBJ1-1	TGTGCTAGTGGTGGAGAAGGGACATACGCTGAAGCTTTCTTT	CASGGEGTYAEAFF
TRBD2	TRBV6-5	-	TRBJ2-7	TGTGCCAGCAGGGGGGGACTAGCGGGGACCTACGAGCAGTACTTC	CASRGGLAGTYEQYF
-	TRBV7-2	-	TRBJ1-5	TGTGCCAGCAGCTTAGCGGGCAGGGTCGTGCAGCCCCAGCATTTT	CASSLAGRVVQPQHF
-	TRBV5-1	-	TRBJ1-5	TGCGCCAGCAGCTTGGTAGGCAGTTATAGCAATCAGCCCCAGCATTTT	CASSLVGSYSNQPQHF
-	TRBV28	once	TRBJ1-1	TGTGCCAGTCGGTGGGACCTGAACACTGAAGCTTTCTTT	CASRWDLNTEAFF
-	TRBV4-1	-	TRBJ1-3	TGCGCCAGCAGCCAAGTATCTGGGGATTCACTAGGAAACACCATATATTTT	CASSQVSGDSLGNTIYF
-	TRBV5-1	-	TRBJ2-1	TGCGCCAGCAGCTTCGGCAGAAGTAACTCCTACAATGAGCAGTTCTTC	CASSFGRSNSYNEQFF
TRBD1	TRBV10-3	-	TRBJ2-2	TGTGCCATCAGTGCGGGGACAGGGCCCGGGGAGCTGTTTTTT	CAISAGTGPGELFF
-	TRBV5-1	-	TRBJ1-1	TGCGCCAGCAGCCCTTCCGGGACGCCACTGAACACTGAAGCTTTCTTT	CASSPSGTPLNTEAFF
-	TRBV29-1	-	TRBJ2-1	TGCAGCGTTGCTAGAATGATGTCCTACAATGAGCAGTTCTTC	CSVARMMSYNEQFF
-	TRBV5-1	-	TRBJ2-3	TGCGCCAGCAGCTTGGGGATGGCAGATACGCAGTATTTT	CASSLGMADTQYF
TRBD1	TRBV28	-	TRBJ1-3	TGTGCCAGCAGTTTAGACAGGGTGAGCTCTGGAAACACCATATATTTT	CASSLDRVSSGNTIYF
-	TRBV29-1	-	TRBJ1-3	TGCAGCGTTAGTCAAGGGGCTGGAAACACCATATATTTT	CSVSQGAGNTIYF
TRBD1	TRBV5-1	-	TRBJ2-5	TGCGCCAGCAGCCCGGGGACAGGGGGAGTTGAGACCCAGTACTTC	CASSPGTGGVETQYF
-	TRBV5-1	-	TRBJ1-1	TGCGCCAGCAGCTTGGATGCCATGAACACTGAAGCTTTCTTT	CASSLDAMNTEAFF
TRBD1	TRBV29-1	-	TRBJ2-5	TGCAGCGTGGGGACAGGCTACCAAGAGACCCAGTACTTC	CSVGTGYQETQYF
-	TRBV11-2	once	TRBJ2-5	TGTGCCAGCAGCTTGGGACAGGCGGGGGCGACCCAGTACTTC	CASSLGQAGATQYF
TRBD1	TRBV7-9	-	TRBJ2-1	TGTGCCAGCAGCTTAGAAGGGGGCGGTATGAATGAGCAGTTCTTC	CASSLEGGGMNEQFF
TRBD2	TRBV9	-	TRBJ2-1	TGTGCCAGCAGTGCCATAGCGGGAAGCTCCTACAATGAGCAGTTCTTC	CASSAIAGSSYNEQFF
-	TRBV9	-	TRBJ1-2	TGTGCCAGCAGGGCCGACAGGTCTAACTATGGCTACACCTTC	CASRADRSNYGYTF
-	TRBV5-6	-	TRBJ1-4	TGTGCCAGCAGCTTTAAGATGGCTTCAAAACTGTTTTTT	CASSFKMASKLFF
-	TRBV6-5	-	TRBJ2-5	TGTGCCAGCAGACAGACAGACTTTAGACAAGAGACCCAGTACTTC	CASRQTDFRQETQYF
TRBD2	TRBV7-8	-	TRBJ2-3	TGTGCCAGCAGCCAACGGACTAGCGGGAAAATAGATACGCAGTATTTT	CASSQRTSGKIDTQYF
-	TRBV10-3	-	TRBJ1-2	TGTGCCATCAGGGCCAGCCCTAACTATGGCTACACCTTC	CAIRASPNYGYTF
TRBD1	TRBV7-2	few	TRBJ1-4	TGTGCCAGCAGCTTTAACAGGGGTGAAAAACTGTTTTTT	CASSFNRGEKLFF
-	TRBV29-1	-	TRBJ2-7	TGCAGCGTTCGCGCATGGGGGGGCAAATACGAGCAGTACTTC	CSVRAWGGKYEQYF
TRBD2	TRBV7-3	-	TRBJ2-5	TGTGCCAGCAGCTTAAAATCCCCCCTGGTTGCGGGGGGAGAGACCCAGTACTTC	CASSLKSPLVAGGETQYF
-	TRBV5-4	-	TRBJ2-1	TGTGCCAGCAGCTTGGAAAACGAAGATGAGCAGTTCTTC	CASSLENEDEQFF
TRBD1	TRBV15	-	TRBJ2-7	TGTGCCACCAGCAGAGATATAACCGGGACAGCGACCTACGAGCAGTACTTC	CATSRDITGTATYEQYF
-	TRBV19	-	TRBJ1-5	TGTGCCAGTAGTATGGTCGGGGGGATGAGCAATCAGCCCCAGCATTTT	CASSMVGGMSNQPQHF
-	TRBV7-3	-	TRBJ2-1	TGTGCCAGCAGCTTGAATAGCCGGAGCTCCTACAATGAGCAGTTCTTC	CASSLNSRSSYNEQFF
-	TRBV18	-	TRBJ1-4	TGTGCCAGCTCACTGAAGAGCACCGGGAACACCTTGGGTGAAAAACTGTTTTTT	CASSLKSTGNTLGEKLFF
TRBD1	TRBV18	few	TRBJ1-1	TGTGCCAGCTCACGGGACAGGGACACTGAAGCTTTCTTT	CASSRDRDTEAFF
TRBD2	TRBV5-1	-	TRBJ2-1	TGCGCCAGCAGCTGGGGACTAGCGGGGTTCGATGAGCAGTTCTTC	CASSWGLAGFDEQFF
-	TRBV2	-	TRBJ2-1	TGTGCCAGCAGTGGGGACTTCACGGAGGAGCAGTTCTTC	CASSGDFTEEQFF
-	TRBV7-9	-	TRBJ1-2	TGTGCCAGCAGCTTAGAGCTGCTTAACTATGGCTACACCTTC	CASSLELLNYGYTF
-	TRBV28	-	TRBJ1-2	TGTGCCAGCAGTCTCCCCCAGCTCGAGTACTATGGCTACACCTTC	CASSLPQLEYYGYTF
TRBD1	TRBV28	-	TRBJ2-6	TGTGCCAGCAGTTGGGACAGTAATGGGGCCAACGTCCTGACTTTC	CASSWDSNGANVLTF
-	TRBV7-3	-	TRBJ2-7	TGTGCCAGCAGCCTAACAGGGCTATCGGCGCAGTACTTC	CASSLTGLSAQYF
-	TRBV29-1	-	TRBJ2-1	TGCAGCGCCAGGGGGCTAGCGGGGAACCCCATACTCTTC	CSARGLAGNPILF
-	TRBV28	-	TRBJ2-5	TGTGCCAGCAGTTTAAGAGGACCCGAGACCCAGTACTTC	CASSLRGPETQYF